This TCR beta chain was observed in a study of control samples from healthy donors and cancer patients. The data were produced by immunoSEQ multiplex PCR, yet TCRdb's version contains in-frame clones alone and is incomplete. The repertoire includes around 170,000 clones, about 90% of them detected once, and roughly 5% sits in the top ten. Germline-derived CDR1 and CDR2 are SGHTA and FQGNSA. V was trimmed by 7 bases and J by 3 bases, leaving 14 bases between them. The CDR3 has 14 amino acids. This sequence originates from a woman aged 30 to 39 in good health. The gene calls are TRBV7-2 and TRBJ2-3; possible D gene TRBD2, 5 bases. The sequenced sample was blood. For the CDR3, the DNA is TGTGCCAGCATTAGAGGGCCTAGGACAGATACGCAGTATTTT. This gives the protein CASIRGPRTDTQYF.